This T cell receptor beta chain was found in a study of T cell responses to AZD1222 COVID-19 vaccine. Clones were read by immunoSEQ multiplex PCR, and TCRdb kept only the in-frame ones, dropping some. The table has over 130,000 clones, roughly 92% seen once. Combined were second doses at about 4 or about 12 weeks. This clone was seen a few times. The antigen remains undetermined. This CDR3 contains 16 residues. With V trimmed by 4 bases and J by 3 bases, 10 bases remained unmatched. Germline V gene lookup returns CDR1 LGHDT and CDR2 YNNKEL (reference sequence). The study, taken as a whole, reports: Dominant CD4 TCR responses targeted spike regions 160-218 and 743-854. In a largely white British group with more females than males, clonal diversity was possibly underestimated. Targets within unmutated variant regions were reportedly found for nearly half of spike-specific TCRs.

The TCR comes from an adult who received the AZD1222 COVID-19 vaccine. V gene TRBV3-1 (or the pseudogene TRBV3-2) combines with J gene TRBJ2-7; 9 bases map to TRBD1. The specimen was peripheral blood, collected 28 days after the second AZD1222 dose. The CDR3 region is CASSRLRGTGFYEQYF. In nucleotides, the CDR3 is TGTGCCAGCAGCCGTCTAAGGGGGACAGGGTTCTACGAGCAGTACTTC.